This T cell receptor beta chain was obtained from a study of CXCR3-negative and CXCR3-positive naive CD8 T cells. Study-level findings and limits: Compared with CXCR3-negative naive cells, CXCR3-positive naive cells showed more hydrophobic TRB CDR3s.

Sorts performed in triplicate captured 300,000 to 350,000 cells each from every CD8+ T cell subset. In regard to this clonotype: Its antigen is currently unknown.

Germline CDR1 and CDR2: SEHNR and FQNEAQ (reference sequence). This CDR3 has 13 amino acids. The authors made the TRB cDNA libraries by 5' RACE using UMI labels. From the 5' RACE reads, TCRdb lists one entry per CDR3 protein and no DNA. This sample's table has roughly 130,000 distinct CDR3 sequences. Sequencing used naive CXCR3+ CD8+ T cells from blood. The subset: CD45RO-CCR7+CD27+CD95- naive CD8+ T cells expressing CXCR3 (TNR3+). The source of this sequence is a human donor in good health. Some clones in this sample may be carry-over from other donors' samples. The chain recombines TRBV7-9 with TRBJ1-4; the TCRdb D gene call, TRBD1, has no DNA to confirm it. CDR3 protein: CASSFPGGGKLFF.